This T cell receptor beta chain comes out of a study of blood T cell repertoires in COVID-19. Background on the study: The cDNA or gDNA used as material had been derived from T cells, B-cell-depleted T cells, or PBMCs.

The length of the CDR3 is 17 residues. Losses at the gene ends were 1 base for V and 0 bases for J; bases not matched to a gene: 8. Germline-derived CDR1 and CDR2 are SGHAT and FQNNGV. This clone is a singleton in its sample. In terms of age and location, participants ranged from roughly 18 to 100 years and lived in 24 US areas. Clinical histories supplied by participants themselves formed the basis of cohort assignment. Original processing notes: For nucleated cells, counts were estimated from reference gene primer amplification. Sequenced by immunoSEQ multiplex PCR; TCRdb stores in-frame clones only, minus some. That table is the source of V, J and clone size, and D and trimming were worked out from the DNA. Of 400,000 or so clones listed, over 75% are singletons.

The chain uses TRBV11-2 and TRBJ1-2, with 7 positions matching TRBD1. Specimen: PBMCs or T cells enriched from blood (not recorded which). The TCR was taken from a woman in her 40s with acute COVID-19. CDR3 coding DNA: TGTGCCAGCAGCTTAGCCTTGACCGGGACAGCTAACTATGGCTACACCTTC. Translated, it gives CASSLALTGTANYGYTF.